A single sample is the source of the 5 T cell receptor beta chains below, sequenced in a study of cytomegalovirus exposure and HLA in healthy donors. 60 Vbeta and 13 Jbeta primers were used in PCR. Produced via immunoSEQ multiplex PCR; TCRdb's table is partial and in-frame only. The sample lists over 90,000 clones, around four fifths seen once, with around 2.6% in the top ten. Sequencing was done on a sample of PBMCs. These receptors came from a man aged 35 to 55 in good health and CMV-seronegative.

This chain connects TRBV30 to TRBJ1-2; D uncertain. Germline-derived CDR1 and CDR2 are GTSNPN and SVGIG (reference sequence). This CDR3 is 15 amino acids long. V lost 3 bases and J lost 5, with 19 bases in between. CDR3 amino acids: CAWRRYPPESYGYTF. CDR3 nucleotides: TGTGCCTGGAGGAGGTACCCGCCCGAGAGTTATGGCTACACCTTC.

The V call is TRBV11-2, the J call TRBJ2-3; 12 nucleotides line up with TRBD2. Germline CDR1 SGHAT, CDR2 FQNNGV. The CDR3 is 16 residues long. V trimming: 5 bases; J trimming: 1 base; junction bases outside the gene matches: 4. The DNA for the CDR3 is TGTGCCAGCAGCCACAGGACTAGCGGGGGCACAGATACGCAGTATTTT. Amino acid sequence: CASSHRTSGGTDTQYF.

The V and J genes are TRBV6-5 and TRBJ2-5; possible D gene TRBD1, 5 bases. V lost 5 bases to trimming and J lost 0 bases, with 13 bases between them. CDR3 size: 15 residues. In germline, CDR1 is MNHEY, CDR2 SVGAGI. CDR3 loop: CASSRATAYQETQYF. CDR3 DNA sequence: TGTGCCAGCAGTCGAGCGACAGCGTACCAAGAGACCCAGTACTTC.

The chain combines TRBV19 with TRBJ1-3; possibly TRBD1 for D (5 bases). V dropped 8 bases and J dropped 0 bases, with 11 bases sitting between them. Germline lookup yields CDR1 LNHDA and CDR2 SQIVND (reference sequence). The CDR3 is 14 amino acids. The CDR3 sequence is CASGATSSGNTIYF. CDR3 nucleotides: TGTGCCAGTGGGGCAACCAGCTCTGGAAACACCATATATTTT.

The chain carries TRBV7-9 and TRBJ2-5; no clear D gene. Germline-derived CDR1 and CDR2 are SEHNR and FQNEAQ (reference sequence). This CDR3 region has 14 residues. V was clipped by 1 base and J by 4 bases, with 10 bases between them. CDR3 in DNA: TGTGCCAGCAGCTTAGGCTCGGTAACAGAGACCCAGTACTTC. Translation gives CASSLGSVTETQYF. The full variable domain, completed using reference TRBV7-9 and TRBJ2-5, is DTGVSQNPRHKITKRGQNVTFRCDPISEHNRLYWYRQTLGQGPEFLTYFQNEAQLEKSRLLSDRFSAERPKGSFSTLEIQRTEQGDSAMYLCASSLGSVTETQYFGPGTRLLVL.